Below are 28 T cell receptor beta chains sequenced from a single sample in a study of regulatory T cells in long-lasting Graves disease. The time point denotes: persistent/refractory GD, antithyroid drugs over 5 years with positive TRAb. With RNA extracted from PBMCs as input, the TCR library was made. In building TCR beta libraries, iRepertoire HTBI primers were used together with Arm-PCR of CDR3 regions. One entry per CDR3 protein results from TCRdb running MiXCR on the multiplex PCR reads. The repertoire holds a few hundred thousand distinct CDR3 sequences, with roughly 21% as singletons. Sequenced here: peripheral blood mononuclear cells (PBMCs), sampled when the disease was refractory, from a patient treated with antithyroid drugs. Receptors originate from a female donor with Graves disease.

The chain's CDR3 is CASSQDSSGRVETQYF. CDR3 bases: TGCGCCAGCAGCCAAGATTCTAGCGGGAGGGTAGAGACCCAGTACTTC. This chain joins TRBV4-1 and TRBJ2-5; 12 bases align to TRBD2. V lost 0 bases to trimming and J lost 4 bases; unmatched junction nucleotides: 3. CDR3 length equals 16 residues. Germline CDR1 and CDR2: MGHRA and YSYEKL.

This clonotype was detected only a few times. This chain joins TRBV14 and TRBJ2-5, with D perhaps matching TRBD2 (6 bases). V was trimmed by 4 bases and J by 5 bases, leaving 23 bases between them. Germline V gene sequence: CDR1 SGHDN, CDR2 FVKESK. The CDR3 extends over 17 amino acids. The CDR3: CASSLTEVGRFEETQYF. CDR3 bases: TGTGCCAGCAGCCTCACAGAAGTAGGGAGGTTCGAGGAGACCCAGTACTTC.

The gene calls are TRBV29-1 and TRBJ2-4; D is possibly TRBD1 (6 bases). Germline V gene data show CDR1 as SQVTM and CDR2 as ANQGSEA. There are 14 residues in the CDR3. V dropped 0 bases and J dropped 7 bases, with 13 bases sitting between them. The CDR3 nucleotides read TGCAGCGTTGAAGAGAACAGGGATGGGAACATTCAGTACTTC. Translating gives CSVEENRDGNIQYF.

This clonotype was observed at least ten times. This chain uses TRBV11-3 with TRBJ1-4; D is perhaps TRBD1 (6 bases). The CDR3 runs 15 residues. Looked up from germline, CDR1 is SGHNT and CDR2 is YENEEA. Trimming took 4 bases from V and 4 from J, leaving 13 bases between them. The CDR3 nucleotides read TGTGCCAGCAGCTCCAGGGGTTTTGGTAATGAAAAACTGTTTTTT. It codes for CASSSRGFGNEKLFF.

This clonotype has at least ten counts. The J gene is TRBJ2-2, the V gene TRBV2, with TRBD2 matching over 9 bases. CDR1 is SNHLY, CDR2 FYNNEI, per germline. V was pared by 6 bases and J by 7 bases, with 12 bases of the junction left unmatched. The CDR3 is made up of 16 amino acids. CDR3 DNA sequence: TGTGCCAGCAGGAAACTAGGCGGGAGGGCCGGCGGGGAGCTGTTTTTT. Protein: CASRKLGGRAGGELFF. The full variable domain, rest sourced from reference TRBV2 and TRBJ2-2, is EPEVTQTPSHQVTQMGQEVILRCVPISNHLYFYWYRQILGQKVEFLVSFYNNEISEKSEIFDDQFSVERPDGSNFTLKIRSTKLEDSAMYFCASRKLGGRAGGELFFGEGSRLTVL.

This clonotype has a count of ten or more. This sequence joins TRBV20-1 and TRBJ2-5; 8 positions agree with TRBD2. The CDR3 spans 15 residues. The germline V gene encodes CDR1 DFQATT and CDR2 SNEGSKA (reference sequence). Germline trimming cut 3 bases from V and 4 bases from J; bases unmatched to any gene: 10. The CDR3 DNA reads as TGCAGTGCTAGGAGGGGAAGCGGGAGTTTAGAGACCCAGTACTTC. Translation gives CSARRGSGSLETQYF.

This clonotype has more than one count but fewer than ten. V gene TRBV19 combines with J gene TRBJ1-1; 7 positions match TRBD1. The CDR3 totals 14 residues. The V gene end was trimmed by 5 bases and the J gene end by 4 bases; junction bases not matched to a gene: 7. Germline lookup yields CDR1 LNHDA and CDR2 SQIVND (reference sequence). This chain's CDR3 is CASSATWTGTEAFF. As DNA, the CDR3 is TGTGCCAGTAGTGCCACTTGGACAGGCACTGAAGCTTTCTTT.

The chain joins TRBV27 to TRBJ2-7, with 8 nucleotides matching TRBD2. V dropped 8 bases and J dropped 3; count of bases not matched to a gene: 9. In germline, CDR1 is MNHEY, CDR2 SMNVEV (reference sequence). CDR3 length: 14 amino acids. The CDR3 region is CASGLAGPIYEQYF. CDR3 nucleotides: TGTGCCAGCGGTCTAGCGGGTCCGATCTACGAGCAGTACTTC.

On this clonotype itself: A much larger clone lies a single base off, so this may be a read error. The final CDR3 position lacks the conserved phenylalanine or tryptophan, pointing to a likely read error. This chain uses TRBV6-1 with TRBJ2-7; the D is unclear. The CDR3 runs 13 residues. The germline V gene encodes CDR1 MNHNS and CDR2 SASEGT. V shed 3 bases and J shed 2 bases, with 8 bases lying between them. For the CDR3, the DNA is TGTGCCAGCAGTGAGTATGTAACCTACGAGCAGTACTTA. Translating it yields CASSEYVTYEQYL.

This clonotype has only a few counts. The V gene is TRBV7-9, the J gene TRBJ1-2; TRBD1 matches 9 bases. Germline V gene sequence: CDR1 SEHNR, CDR2 FQNEAQ (reference sequence). With V trimmed by 5 bases and J by 7 bases, 8 bases remained unmatched. CDR3 length: 14 residues. The CDR3 nucleotides read TGTGCCAGCAGCCCAACAGGGGGCAAAGGTGGCTACACCTTC. As protein: CASSPTGGKGGYTF.

The chain couples TRBV6-6 to TRBJ2-7; 9 bases line up with TRBD2. The CDR3 covers 15 residues. Unmatched junction bases numbered 6, after V lost 0 bases and J lost 6 bases. Per germline, CDR1 MNHNY and CDR2 SVGAGI (reference sequence). The CDR3 region is CASSYSSTSGFEQYF. CDR3 DNA sequence: TGTGCCAGCAGTTACTCGAGTACTAGCGGGTTCGAGCAGTACTTC.

This sequence joins TRBV12-3 or TRBV12-4 and TRBJ2-5, with 15 bases aligning to TRBD2. The tail of the sequence fits TRBJ2-1 better, so the J call may be wrong. The CDR3 contains 14 residues. The CDR3 DNA is TGTGCCAGCAGCCGGACTAGCGGGAGGGATGAGCAGTTCTTC. It codes for CASSRTSGRDEQFF.

This CDR3 reads CASRPDRETQPQHF. The CDR3 DNA reads TGTGCCAGCAGGCCGGACAGGGAAACTCAGCCCCAGCATTTT. The chain uses TRBV12-3 or TRBV12-4 and TRBJ1-5; 8 bases line up with TRBD1. The V gene end was trimmed by 6 bases and the J gene end by 6 bases; junction bases not matched to a gene: 7. The CDR3 runs 14 residues.

The V gene is TRBV5-1, the J gene TRBJ2-6, with D possibly being TRBD2 (6 bases). Germline V gene lookup returns CDR1 SGHRS and CDR2 YFSETQ. This CDR3 region has 18 residues. Trimming shortened V by 3 bases and J by 0 bases, and 16 bases separated the two germline ends. DNA of the CDR3: TGCGCCAGCAGCTGGAAAGCGGGTCGAAGCTCTGGGGCCAACGTCCTGACTTTC. It is translated as CASSWKAGRSSGANVLTF.

This clonotype was observed a handful of times. The chain links TRBV6-2 or TRBV6-3 to TRBJ2-1; D might be TRBD1 or TRBD2, each matching 5 bases. Trimming took off 2 bases at V and 9 bases at J, with 14 bases between the two ends. The CDR3 runs to 14 residues. Germline values: CDR1 MNHEY, CDR2 SVGEGT. CDR3 region: CASSYGAYGSEQFF. The CDR3, as DNA: TGTGCCAGCAGTTACGGGGCCTATGGGAGTGAGCAGTTCTTC.

Note on this clonotype: This could be a read error, since a much larger clone is one nucleotide away. The rearrangement uses TRBV6-2 or TRBV6-3 and TRBJ2-7; the match to TRBD1 covers 8 bases. The CDR3 sequence is 14 residues long. Germline trimming cut 4 bases from V and 4 bases from J; bases unmatched to any gene: 6. Looked up from germline, CDR1 is MNHEY and CDR2 is SVGEGT. The CDR3 sequence: CASSSRTGWYEQYF. As DNA, the CDR3 is TGTGCCAGCAGTTCCCGGACAGGGTGGTACGAGCAGTACTTC.

V is TRBV12-3 or TRBV12-4 and J is TRBJ2-7; 12 bases agree with TRBD2. The length of the CDR3 is 15 residues. With V trimmed by 5 bases and J by 5 bases, 7 bases remained unmatched. Here the CDR3 DNA reads TGTGCCAGCAGTACCCGGACTAGCGGGATGAACGAGCAGTACTTC. It translates to CASSTRTSGMNEQYF.

Ten or more counts support this clonotype. This chain connects TRBV27 to TRBJ2-7, with D uncertain. CDR1 and CDR2 (germline): MNHEY, SMNVEV (reference sequence). This CDR3 region has 14 residues. Trimming took 3 bases from V and 9 from J, leaving 18 bases between them. CDR3 sequence reads: CASSFALGDLGQYF. CDR3 DNA: TGTGCCAGCAGTTTTGCCCTGGGTGATCTGGGGCAGTACTTC.

As regards this clonotype: Just one base apart from a much larger clone, this may be a read error. The rearrangement joins TRBV20-1 to TRBJ2-7; D is possibly TRBD1 (7 bases). Germline CDR1 is DFQATT and CDR2 is SNEGSKA (reference sequence). This CDR3 has 14 amino acids. As DNA, the CDR3 is TGCAGTGCCAGGGGGGCCGGGGGCGCCTACGAGCAGTGCTTC. Amino acid sequence: CSARGAGGAYEQCF.

The chain combines TRBV4-1 with TRBJ2-2, with 10 nucleotides matching TRBD1. V was clipped by 4 bases and J by 3 bases; unmatched bases: 17. Germline CDR1 is MGHRA and CDR2 is YSYEKL. This CDR3 is built from 20 residues. CDR3 sequence reads: CASSPKRNSAGQGYTGELFF. CDR3 in DNA: TGCGCCAGCAGCCCTAAGAGAAACTCTGCGGGACAGGGGTACACCGGGGAGCTGTTTTTT.

As concerns this clonotype: A much larger clone differs by one base, so this may be a read error. J is TRBJ2-5 and V is TRBV7-3, with 12 bases fitting TRBD1. The CDR3 has 15 amino acids. V lost 4 bases to trimming and J lost 1 base; unmatched junction nucleotides: 1. Per the germline V gene, CDR1 is SGHTA and CDR2 is FQGTGA. The CDR3 DNA sequence: TGTGCCAGCAGCTGGGACAGGGGGCCCCAAGAGACCCAGTACTTC. Encoded protein: CASSWDRGPQETQYF.

Worth noting for this clonotype: With a much larger clone just one base away, this may be a read error. The chain is built from TRBV20-1 and TRBJ2-7; the match to TRBD2 covers 8 bases. Per the germline V gene, CDR1 is DFQATT and CDR2 is SNEGSKA (reference sequence). This CDR3 is built from 17 residues. As DNA, the CDR3 is TGCAGTGCTAGCTCAGTGGAGCGGGAGATATATGCCTACGAGCAGCACTTC. Protein sequence: CSASSVEREIYAYEQHF.

In its sample, this clonotype was seen a few times. The V gene is TRBV7-9, the J gene TRBJ2-1, with 7 bases lining up with TRBD2. Germline V gene lookup returns CDR1 SEHNR and CDR2 FQNEAQ (reference sequence). Trimming cost V 7 bases and J 5 bases; bases outside gene matches: 8. The CDR3 extends over 14 amino acids. For the CDR3, the DNA is TGTGCCAGCAACACGTGGGAGGGAGACAATGAGCAGTTCTTC. It codes for CASNTWEGDNEQFF.

Of note for this clonotype: This clone may be a read error of a much larger clone one base away. The chain uses TRBV25-1 and TRBJ1-1; D may be TRBD1 (5 bases). The length of the CDR3 is 15 residues. Germline assignment: CDR1 MGHDK and CDR2 SYGVNS. Trimming cost V 1 base and J 5 bases, with 14 bases left between them. The CDR3 region is CASSELRGGETEAFF. The CDR3 bases are TGTGCCAGCAGTGAATTGCGGGGAGGGGAAACTGAAGCTTTCTTT.

This clonotype turned up a few times. The chain uses TRBV3-1 and TRBJ1-6; TRBD1 is a possible D gene (5 bases). V dropped 1 base and J dropped 5 bases, with 12 bases sitting between them. From germline, CDR1 is LGHDT and CDR2 YNNKEL (reference sequence). This CDR3 region has 16 residues. DNA for the CDR3: TGTGCCAGCAGCCAAGGGGGCGGGTTGGATAATTCACCCCTCCACTTT. It codes for CASSQGGGLDNSPLHF.

This sequence joins TRBV28 and TRBJ1-1, with D uncertain. V lost 6 bases and J 1 base, leaving 12 bases between the germline ends. The CDR3 runs 14 residues. CDR1 MDHEN and CDR2 SYDVKM come from the germline V gene. CDR3 residues: CASSPFGRNTEAFF. In DNA, the CDR3 is TGTGCCAGCAGCCCCTTCGGACGGAACACTGAAGCTTTCTTT.

This clonotype was picked up a small number of times. This chain connects TRBV15 to TRBJ2-6; 7 nucleotides align to TRBD1. The length of the CDR3 is 17 residues. CDR1 is LNHNV, CDR2 YYDKDF, per germline (reference sequence). The V and J ends lost 0 bases and 4 bases, in that order; junction bases with no gene match: 6. The CDR3 DNA sequence: TGTGCCACCAGCAGAGATCTCAGGGGGTCAGGGGCCAACGTCCTGACTTTC. It translates to CATSRDLRGSGANVLTF.

This clonotype was counted a few times. This chain joins TRBV15 and TRBJ2-1; no clear D gene. From germline, CDR1 is LNHNV and CDR2 YYDKDF (reference sequence). Trimming removed 1 base at V and 7 bases at J, with 11 bases between. The CDR3 extends over 14 amino acids. CDR3 loop: CATSRGFSSNEQFF. In nucleotides, the CDR3 is TGTGCCACCAGCAGAGGTTTTAGCTCTAATGAGCAGTTCTTC.